Each of the 26 T cell receptor beta chains below was sequenced from the same sample in a study of regulatory T cells in long-lasting Graves disease. Building of the TCR beta libraries involved iRepertoire HTBI primers and Arm-PCR of CDR3 regions. TCRdb fed the multiplex PCR reads into MiXCR, producing one record per CDR3 protein. The table records 400,000 to 450,000 distinct CDR3 sequences, under 15% of them present only once. Time point denoted: newly diagnosed GD, antithyroid drugs for less than 3 months. PBMC-extracted RNA yielded the TCR library. This same sample was also part of a study on T cells in Graves' hyperthyroidism and ophthalmopathy.

The starting material was peripheral blood mononuclear cells (PBMCs), obtained at new diagnosis, from a patient treated with antithyroid drugs. These receptors all come from a woman in her 30s with Graves disease.

J is TRBJ1-2 and V is TRBV29-1; D is unclear. The CDR3 consists of 11 residues. Germline V gene lookup returns CDR1 SQVTM and CDR2 ANQGSEA. Trimming left V 3 bases short and J 3 bases short, with 5 bases between. CDR3 region: CSVDSYYGYTF. In DNA form, the CDR3 reads TGCAGCGTTGACAGCTACTATGGCTACACCTTC.

This clonotype was found many times. This rearrangement joins TRBV6-1 to TRBJ2-3; the D is unclear. Trimming removed 1 base at V and 0 bases at J, with 8 bases between. CDR1 and CDR2 (germline): MNHNS, SASEGT. The CDR3 is 15 residues long. This CDR3 reads CASSEEWSSTDTQYF. In DNA form, the CDR3 reads TGTGCCAGCAGTGAAGAGTGGTCTAGCACAGATACGCAGTATTTT.

In its sample, this clonotype was seen once. CDR3: CASRLGGGTQYF. CDR3 nucleotides: TGTGCCAGCAGGCTGGGGGGCGGAACGCAGTATTTT. The chain is built from TRBV3-1 and TRBJ2-3; TRBD1 or TRBD2 may be the D gene (6 bases each). This CDR3 comprises 12 residues. Trimming pared 6 bases from V and 9 bases from J, leaving 13 bases between. The germline CDR1 and CDR2 sequences are LGHDT and YNNKEL (reference sequence).

The chain has TRBV6-1 and TRBJ2-1; 15 bases match TRBD2. This CDR3 spans 18 amino acids. The junction had 2 bases not matched to a gene; V was cut back by 0 bases and J by 2 bases. Germline-derived CDR1 and CDR2 are MNHNS and SASEGT. In DNA form, the CDR3 reads TGTGCCAGCAGTGAAGCAGGGACTAGCGGGAGGCCCTACAATGAGCAGTTCTTC. The encoded protein is CASSEAGTSGRPYNEQFF.

The chain recombines TRBV10-3 with TRBJ2-5, with D perhaps matching TRBD2 (7 bases). Germline V gives CDR1 ENHRY, CDR2 SYGVKD. This CDR3 region has 15 residues. V lost 0 bases and J 4 bases, leaving 12 bases between the germline ends. This CDR3 reads CAISESRGGRETQYF. As DNA, the CDR3 is TGTGCCATCAGTGAGTCGAGGGGGGGGCGAGAGACCCAGTACTTC.

This clonotype was seen many times. The gene calls are TRBV27 and TRBJ1-2; a possible D gene is TRBD1 (6 bases). Per germline, CDR1 MNHEY and CDR2 SMNVEV (reference sequence). The CDR3 has 14 residues. V was cut by 6 bases and J by 7 bases, with 18 bases left in between. The CDR3 sequence: CASRPNREYSGYTF. In DNA form, the CDR3 reads TGTGCCAGCAGACCAAACAGGGAGTATAGTGGCTACACCTTC.

The CDR3 nucleotides are TGTGCCAGCAGTTATGGACTCCGATCGGGAGATACGCAGTATTTT. Translated, it gives CASSYGLRSGDTQYF. The V call is TRBV6-5, the J call TRBJ2-3, with D maybe TRBD2 (5 bases). The CDR3 loop spans 15 amino acids. The germline V and J ends were trimmed by 3 bases and 5 bases, with 15 bases remaining between them. Germline CDR1 reads MNHEY; CDR2 reads SVGAGI.

V is TRBV27 and J is TRBJ2-3; D perhaps matches TRBD2 (5 bases). This CDR3 contains 16 residues. Germline lookup yields CDR1 MNHEY and CDR2 SMNVEV (reference sequence). The V and J ends lost 10 bases and 2 bases respectively, with 22 bases between them. The CDR3 spells CATRKVASRHTDTQYF. The CDR3 bases are TGTGCCACCAGAAAGGTGGCTAGCAGACACACAGATACGCAGTATTTT.

This clonotype was recorded at least ten times. The gene calls are TRBV6-1 and TRBJ1-1, with D perhaps matching TRBD1 (6 bases). V was trimmed by 3 bases and J by 3 bases, leaving 14 bases between them. The germline gives CDR1 MNHNS, CDR2 SASEGT. The CDR3 covers 15 residues. CDR3 residues: CASSDRAGEDTEAFF. CDR3 DNA sequence: TGTGCCAGCAGTGATAGGGCAGGGGAGGACACTGAAGCTTTCTTT.

This clonotype was seen only once. The chain is built from TRBV6-4 and TRBJ2-1; TRBD2 agrees at 7 bases. Germline CDR1 reads MRHNA; CDR2 reads SNTAGT. This CDR3 is built from 16 residues. The J segment lost 1 base and the V segment lost 7 bases, leaving 10 bases of the junction unmatched. The CDR3 DNA sequence: TGTGCCAGCACTTCTAGACTAGCTAGGTCCTACAATGAGCAGTTCTTC. This encodes CASTSRLARSYNEQFF.

This clonotype has a handful of counts. A much larger clone is a single base away; this may be a read error. The CDR3 sequence: CASSIPRDILNTEAFF. The CDR3 DNA sequence: TGTGCCAGCAGCATTCCTAGGGATATACTGAACACTGAAGCTTTCTTT. The V call is TRBV7-2, the J call TRBJ1-1; D call uncertain. The CDR3 has 16 residues. In germline, CDR1 is SGHTA, CDR2 FQGNSA. V was pared by 5 bases and J by 0 bases, with 16 bases between.

The gene calls are TRBV20-1 and TRBJ2-3; the match to TRBD2 covers 10 bases. The ends lost 3 bases at V and 4 bases at J; junction bases unmatched: 10. This CDR3 comprises 16 residues. CDR1 and CDR2 (germline): DFQATT, SNEGSKA (reference sequence). The CDR3 nucleotides read TGCAGTGCTAGCCCCCTAGCGGGGGCTGAGTCAGATACGCAGTATTTT. Translating it yields CSASPLAGAESDTQYF.

Ten or more counts support this clonotype. The V call is TRBV2, the J call TRBJ2-7, with D perhaps being TRBD1 or TRBD2 (5 bases each). V was clipped by 8 bases and J by 6 bases, with 20 bases between them. This CDR3 is 14 amino acids long. Germline V gene lookup returns CDR1 SNHLY and CDR2 FYNNEI. CDR3 coding DNA: TGTGCCAGCGTACGGGGAAGGGGTTACGGCGAGCAGTACTTC. This gives the protein CASVRGRGYGEQYF.

This clonotype was picked up many times. The chain uses TRBV27 and TRBJ2-5; 8 bases match TRBD2. V trimming: 1 base; J trimming: 1 base; junction bases outside the gene matches: 11. Germline V lookup: CDR1 MNHEY, CDR2 SMNVEV (reference sequence). The CDR3 is 18 amino acids. The DNA of the CDR3 is TGTGCCAGCAGTTTATTCGGGGGGTTAGCGGGGCGCCAAGAGACCCAGTACTTC. Protein product: CASSLFGGLAGRQETQYF.

This clonotype appeared a few times. V and J are TRBV29-1 and TRBJ2-3; tentatively, D is TRBD2 (5 bases). CDR3 length equals 14 residues. The germline V gene encodes CDR1 SQVTM and CDR2 ANQGSEA. V was shortened by 4 bases and J by 0 bases, with 11 bases between the two germline ends. The CDR3 region is CSVVGLASTDTQYF. The CDR3 DNA reads TGCAGCGTTGTTGGGCTAGCCAGCACAGATACGCAGTATTTT.

This clonotype was found many times. The chain employs TRBV2 and TRBJ1-2; D is perhaps TRBD1 (5 bases). V lost 5 bases to trimming and J lost 3 bases, with 13 bases between them. The CDR3 is made up of 14 amino acids. From germline, CDR1 is SNHLY and CDR2 FYNNEI. The CDR3 nucleotides read TGTGCCAGCAGTCCCCGACAGAGCCACTATGGCTACACCTTC. This sequence encodes CASSPRQSHYGYTF.

This clonotype has a count of ten or more. The rearrangement uses TRBV24-1 and TRBJ1-2; TRBD1 is a possible D gene (5 bases). CDR3 length: 15 amino acids. CDR1 is KGHDR, CDR2 SFDVKD, per germline. Trimming cost V 3 bases and J 4 bases, with 14 bases left between them. DNA for the CDR3: TGTGCCACCAGTGATGCGCGTCAGGGAAGCTATGGCTACACCTTC. Its translation: CATSDARQGSYGYTF.

This clonotype was observed a handful of times. The chain is built from TRBV14 and TRBJ2-7; no clear D. Germline V lookup: CDR1 SGHDN, CDR2 FVKESK. The CDR3 covers 11 residues. V was cut by 2 bases and J by 5 bases, with 4 bases left in between. The CDR3 DNA follows: TGTGCCAGCAGCCAACTGCACGAGCAGTACTTC. Protein product: CASSQLHEQYF.

DNA of the CDR3: TGTGCCAGTAGTATAACGACAGAGTATTCACCCCTCCACTTT. Protein product: CASSITTEYSPLHF. The chain employs TRBV19 and TRBJ1-6, with D possibly TRBD1 on 5 matching bases. Germline-derived CDR1 and CDR2 are LNHDA and SQIVND (reference sequence). The CDR3 runs to 14 residues. V lost 2 bases to trimming and J lost 8 bases, with 10 bases between them.

This clonotype was counted between two and nine times. The chain carries TRBV6-2 or TRBV6-3 and TRBJ2-7; weak D call: TRBD1 (5 bases). V gave up 6 bases and J gave up 1 base, with 19 bases separating them. The CDR3 length is 16 residues. CDR1 and CDR2 (germline): MNHEY, SVGEGT. For the CDR3, the DNA is TGTGCCAGCAGGCCCCCGACAGATCGACATTCCTACGAGCAGTACTTC. Translated, it gives CASRPPTDRHSYEQYF.

This clonotype came up once. The chain employs TRBV3-1 and TRBJ2-7; D might be TRBD1 (5 bases). The ends were cut back, 4 bases at V and 3 bases at J, with 13 bases in the middle. CDR1 LGHDT and CDR2 YNNKEL come from the germline V gene (reference sequence). The CDR3 has 14 amino acids. The CDR3 here is CASSPETGVYEQYF. The CDR3 bases are TGTGCCAGCAGCCCGGAAACAGGAGTCTACGAGCAGTACTTC.

Note on this clonotype: Compared with germline, one end of the junction differs, possibly owing to a read error. In nucleotides, the CDR3 is TGTGCTAGCAGCTTAGCGGGGAGACCCAATGAGCAGTTCTTC. Its translation: CASSLAGRPNEQFF. V gene TRBV7-7 combines with J gene TRBJ2-1; 8 positions match TRBD2. The length of the CDR3 is 14 residues. Per germline, CDR1 SSHAT and CDR2 FNYEAQ (reference sequence).

The chain combines TRBV12-3 or TRBV12-4 with TRBJ2-1; tentatively, D is TRBD1 or TRBD2 (5 bases each). V lost 3 bases, J lost 8 bases, and 8 bases lay in between. The CDR3 runs to 12 residues. The CDR3 DNA is TGTGCCAGCAGTTTGGGGGAGTATGAGCAGTTCTTC. Translated, it gives CASSLGEYEQFF.

This chain links TRBV19 with TRBJ1-2, with D possibly TRBD1 on 6 matching bases. The CDR3 length is 14 residues. Germline CDR1 is LNHDA and CDR2 is SQIVND (reference sequence). V dropped 1 base and J dropped 3 bases, with 9 bases sitting between them. CDR3 bases: TGTGCCAGTAGTATAGGGGCAGGGGACTATGGCTACACCTTC. Amino acid sequence: CASSIGAGDYGYTF.

Ten or more counts support this clonotype. This rearrangement joins TRBV9 to TRBJ2-1; TRBD1 might be the D (6 bases). Germline V gene lookup returns CDR1 SGDLS and CDR2 YYNGEE. This CDR3 is 15 amino acids long. V was cut by 0 bases and J by 2 bases, with 9 bases left in between. This CDR3 reads CASSVGQATYNEQFF. The CDR3 coding sequence is TGTGCCAGCAGCGTAGGACAGGCCACCTACAATGAGCAGTTCTTC.

Ten or more counts support this clonotype. This rearrangement joins TRBV6-5 to TRBJ2-5; the match to TRBD1 covers 7 bases. The CDR3 is 15 residues long. Germline V gene sequence: CDR1 MNHEY, CDR2 SVGAGI. J was trimmed by 2 bases and V by 0 bases; bases with no gene match: 3. CDR3 residues: CASSYSTGVQETQYF. CDR3 DNA sequence: TGTGCCAGCAGTTACTCAACAGGGGTACAAGAGACCCAGTACTTC.